This record covers a single T cell receptor beta chain. Its specificity is not known. Per the germline V gene, CDR1 is LNHDA and CDR2 is SQIVND (reference sequence). V trimming: 7 bases; J trimming: 0 bases; junction bases outside the gene matches: 9. CDR3 size: 16 residues. These data belong to a study of T cell responses to AZD1222 COVID-19 vaccine. Whole-study results and caveats: There were mostly white British donors and more females than males, and clonal diversity was possibly underestimated. The repertoires were collected only after the peak T cell response. Among vaccine-associated CD4 TCRs, coverage spanned spike, with dominance at 160-218 and 743-854. Just a handful of people given AZD1222 tested seropositive at baseline.

The table came from immunoSEQ multiplex PCR; TCRdb's copy has only in-frame clones and leaves some out. Of 80,000 to 95,000 clones in the sample, around 92% were seen once. The chain has TRBV19 and TRBJ1-2; 9 bases match TRBD1. The source of this sequence is an adult in good health. The sequencing here drew on peripheral blood, taken on day 0 of MenACWY control vaccination. CDR3 sequence reads: CASIPIGTGTNYGYTF. CDR3 sequence (DNA): TGTGCCAGTATACCAATCGGGACAGGGACTAACTATGGCTACACCTTC.